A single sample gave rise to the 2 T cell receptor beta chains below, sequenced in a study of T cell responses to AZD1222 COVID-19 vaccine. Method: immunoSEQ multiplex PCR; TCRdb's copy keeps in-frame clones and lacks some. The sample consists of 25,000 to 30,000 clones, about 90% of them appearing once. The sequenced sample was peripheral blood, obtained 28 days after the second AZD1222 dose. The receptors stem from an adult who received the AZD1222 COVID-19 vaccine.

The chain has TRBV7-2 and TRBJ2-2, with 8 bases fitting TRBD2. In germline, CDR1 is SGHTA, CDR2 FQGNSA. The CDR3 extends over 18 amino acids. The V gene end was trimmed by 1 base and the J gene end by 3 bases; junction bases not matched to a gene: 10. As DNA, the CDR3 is TGTGCCAGCAGCTTAGTAAAACCGGGAGCGGGAGACACCGGGGAGCTGTTTTTT. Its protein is CASSLVKPGAGDTGELFF.

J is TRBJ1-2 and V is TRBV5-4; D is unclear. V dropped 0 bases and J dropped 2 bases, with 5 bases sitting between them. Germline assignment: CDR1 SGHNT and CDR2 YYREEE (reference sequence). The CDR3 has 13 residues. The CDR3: CASSLAENYGYTF. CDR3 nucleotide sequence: TGTGCCAGCAGCTTGGCAGAGAACTATGGCTACACCTTC.